A single sample gave rise to the 14 T cell receptor beta chains below, sequenced in a study of regulatory T cells in long-lasting Graves disease. The time point here: persistent/refractory GD, antithyroid drugs over 5 years with positive TRAb. PBMCs provided the RNA from which the TCR library was made. Construction of the TCR beta libraries employed iRepertoire HTBI primers in conjunction with Arm-PCR of CDR3 regions. MiXCR was run by TCRdb on the multiplex PCR reads, yielding one entry per CDR3 protein. The repertoire holds more than 350,000 distinct CDR3 sequences, with around a fifth as singletons. Sequences were derived from peripheral blood mononuclear cells (PBMCs), sampled when the disease was refractory, from a patient treated with antithyroid drugs. These receptors were collected from a female donor with Graves disease.

The table lists this clonotype with a few counts. The chain is built from TRBV28 and TRBJ2-6, with TRBD2 matching over 7 bases. V was clipped by 10 bases and J by 1 base; unmatched bases: 4. Germline CDR1 reads MDHEN; CDR2 reads SYDVKM. The CDR3 is 14 residues long. Written as DNA, the CDR3 is TGTGCCACCACGGGGGGATCTGGGGCCAACGTCCTGACTTTC. Translating it yields CATTGGSGANVLTF.

This clonotype came up many times. This chain links TRBV28 with TRBJ1-2; no clear D. The CDR3 loop spans 13 amino acids. Looked up from germline, CDR1 is MDHEN and CDR2 is SYDVKM. Trimming cost V 3 bases and J 3 bases, with 8 bases left between them. CDR3: CASSLPQYYGYTF. The CDR3 DNA reads as TGTGCCAGCAGTTTGCCCCAGTACTATGGCTACACCTTC.

The chain links TRBV4-2 to TRBJ2-2; the D gene is possibly TRBD1 (6 bases). The CDR3 extends over 16 amino acids. Germline V gene sequence: CDR1 LGHNA, CDR2 YNFKEQ. Trimming cost V 1 base and J 4 bases, with 13 bases left between them. The CDR3 loop reads CASSQGSGVSTGELFF. CDR3 in DNA: TGTGCCAGCAGCCAAGGTTCAGGGGTCTCCACCGGGGAGCTGTTTTTT.

This clonotype was seen a handful of times. The chain uses TRBV29-1 and TRBJ2-7; 10 bases map to TRBD2. This CDR3 has 14 residues. Germline trimming cut 3 bases from V and 1 base from J; bases unmatched to any gene: 3. Germline CDR1 SQVTM, CDR2 ANQGSEA. The CDR3 bases are TGCAGCGTTGATGTAGCGGGAGGTTCCTACGAGCAGTACTTC. Translation: CSVDVAGGSYEQYF.

V gene TRBV7-9 combines with J gene TRBJ1-2; D not certain. Per germline, CDR1 SEHNR and CDR2 FQNEAQ (reference sequence). Between the trimmed V and J ends, which lost 1 base and 0 bases, there was a span of 6 bases. This CDR3 contains 14 residues. The CDR3 spells CASSLDTPNYGYTF. CDR3 bases: TGTGCCAGCAGCTTAGACACTCCTAACTATGGCTACACCTTC.

The sample holds a few counts of this clonotype. The V and J genes are TRBV5-4 and TRBJ2-7; a possible D gene is TRBD1 (7 bases). The CDR3 has 14 amino acids. V was clipped by 6 bases and J by 6 bases, with 19 bases between them. Per the germline V gene, CDR1 is SGHNT and CDR2 is YYREEE (reference sequence). The CDR3 loop reads CASNQQGTPTEQYF. CDR3 coding DNA: TGTGCCAGCAACCAACAGGGGACTCCTACCGAGCAGTACTTC.

This clonotype was recorded a few times. The chain has TRBV2 and TRBJ2-1; 9 nucleotides match TRBD2. The germline CDR1 and CDR2 sequences are SNHLY and FYNNEI. CDR3 length equals 16 residues. Unmatched junction bases numbered 13, after V lost 4 bases and J lost 9 bases. The CDR3 DNA sequence: TGTGCCAGCAGTGCGCGGGGATGGCTAGCGGGAAGTGAGCAGTTCTTC. Residues: CASSARGWLAGSEQFF.

This chain uses TRBV2 with TRBJ2-3; D is perhaps TRBD1 (5 bases). Between the trimmed V and J ends, which lost 9 bases and 6 bases, there was a span of 25 bases. Germline values: CDR1 SNHLY, CDR2 FYNNEI. The CDR3 is made up of 16 amino acids. CDR3 nucleotides: TGTGCCAGTGAAGGGGCTACCCCGCTCACGGTGGATACGCAGTATTTT. It codes for CASEGATPLTVDTQYF.

In this sample, this clonotype turned up many times. The gene calls are TRBV6-2 or TRBV6-3 and TRBJ1-1, with a tentative D call TRBD1 (5 bases). The ends were cut back, 2 bases at V and 5 bases at J, with 6 bases in the middle. Per germline, CDR1 MNHEY and CDR2 SVGEGT. This CDR3 is built from 12 residues. DNA of the CDR3: TGTGCCAGCAGTTACGAGGGGACTGAAGCTTTCTTT. Its protein is CASSYEGTEAFF.

The rearrangement links TRBV7-9 to TRBJ1-1; the D is unclear. Trimming left V 2 bases short and J 1 base short, with 17 bases between. Germline lookup yields CDR1 SEHNR and CDR2 FQNEAQ (reference sequence). The CDR3 runs to 17 residues. CDR3 amino acids: CASSLNYRASSNTEAFF. In nucleotides, the CDR3 is TGTGCCAGCAGCTTAAATTATAGGGCCAGTTCGAACACTGAAGCTTTCTTT.

About this clonotype: A read error may produce the germline difference seen at one junction end. This sequence joins TRBV10-3 and TRBJ1-1; D uncertain. The germline CDR1 and CDR2 sequences are ENHRY and SYGVKD. This CDR3 has 13 amino acids. This chain's CDR3 is CATSETRNTEAFF. In DNA, the CDR3 is TGTGCCACCAGTGAAACAAGGAACACTGAAGCTTTCTTT.

V is TRBV7-3 and J is TRBJ1-1; 9 nucleotides agree with TRBD1. The CDR3 extends over 16 amino acids. V was pared by 5 bases and J by 2 bases, with 9 bases of the junction left unmatched. Germline CDR1 SGHTA, CDR2 FQGTGA. CDR3 in DNA: TGTGCCAGCAGCGCCAGCGGGACAGGGTCCAACACTGAAGCTTTCTTT. Residues: CASSASGTGSNTEAFF.

This chain connects TRBV29-1 to TRBJ2-2; the D gene is possibly TRBD2 (5 bases). Germline values: CDR1 SQVTM, CDR2 ANQGSEA. V was clipped by 4 bases and J by 2 bases, with 11 bases between them. The CDR3 runs to 14 residues. The CDR3: CSVGESGNTGELFF. The CDR3 DNA follows: TGCAGCGTTGGGGAGTCCGGCAACACCGGGGAGCTGTTTTTT.

This clonotype was detected ten times or more. The chain carries TRBV11-2 and TRBJ2-5, with D unclear. Trimming took off 3 bases at V and 2 bases at J, with 7 bases between the two ends. Germline assignment: CDR1 SGHAT and CDR2 FQNNGV. This CDR3 spans 13 amino acids. The CDR3 DNA is TGTGCCAGCAGCTTGTGGCTGCAAGAGACCCAGTACTTC. This gives the protein CASSLWLQETQYF.